This T cell receptor beta chain originates from a study of T cell responses to AZD1222 COVID-19 vaccine. Study-wide findings and caveats: Spike regions recognized by vaccine-associated CD4 TCRs spanned the protein, led by 160-218 and 743-854.

About this clone itself: Its specificity is not known.

There are 13 residues in the CDR3. The V and J ends lost 6 bases and 3 bases respectively, with 11 bases between them. Germline-derived CDR1 and CDR2 are ENHRY and SYGVKD. This table comes from immunoSEQ multiplex PCR, and its TCRdb copy is limited to in-frame clones, with some not included. The table lists 150,000 to 200,000 clones, more than 90% of them singletons, with less than 4% in the top ten. The source is an adult who received the MenACWY meningococcal vaccine as a control. V gene TRBV10-3 combines with J gene TRBJ1-1; D unclear. The material sequenced was peripheral blood, taken 28 days after the second dose of the MenACWY control vaccine. The CDR3 is CAIRVTEHTEAFF. Here the CDR3 DNA reads TGTGCCATCAGGGTTACGGAACACACTGAAGCTTTCTTT.